This record concerns one TCR beta chain sequence. Its antigen remains unidentified. The table came from immunoSEQ multiplex PCR; TCRdb's copy has only in-frame clones and leaves some out. The data show some 79,000 clones, 80% to 90% seen once. This entry is derived from a study of T cell responses to AZD1222 COVID-19 vaccine. V was shortened by 0 bases and J by 5 bases, with 18 bases between the two germline ends. The CDR3 spans 17 residues. Germline V gene data show CDR1 as MNHEY and CDR2 as SMNVEV (reference sequence). Whole-study findings and limits: Spike was spanned by vaccine-associated CD4 TCRs, with dominance at 160-218 and 743-854. Close to half of spike-specific TCRs reportedly recognize unmutated variant regions. With two AZD1222 doses given, Spike-specific TCR breadth and depth both rose.

The TCR was taken from an adult who received the AZD1222 COVID-19 vaccine. V and J are TRBV27 and TRBJ2-3; possible D gene TRBD1, 5 bases. The sample in question was peripheral blood, obtained 28 days after the second AZD1222 dose. The chain's CDR3 is CASSLSMAGIYGDTQYF. The CDR3 DNA follows: TGTGCCAGCAGTTTATCGATGGCAGGGATTTACGGAGATACGCAGTATTTT.